The rows below give T cell receptor beta chains drawn from one sample of a study of shared clonotypes between healthy human individuals. Clones were read by immunoSEQ multiplex PCR, and TCRdb kept only the in-frame ones, dropping some. The repertoire holds some 2,000,000 clones, with over 85% as singletons. The source material was naive CD8+ T cells sorted from blood. The receptor set was obtained from a man aged 18 to 35 in good health. Both conserved end residues are trimmed from each CDR3. Only some rows state a clone size, as once, few, many or a class for expanded clones.

>TRBJ2-7|TRBV6-5|once
ASSYASGVEQY
>TRBJ2-1|TRBV10-3|few
AISVTLSEQF
>TRBJ2-7|TRBV28|.
ASSFTGTVYEQY
>TRBJ1-2|TRBV6-5|.
ASSYEGHGYT
>TRBJ2-7|TRBV6-5|.
ATLRMTGTYEQY
>TRBJ2-3|TRBV9|.
ASSVDGRETDTQY
>TRBJ1-3|TRBV7-9|once
ASSSGPSSGNTIY
>TRBJ2-7|TRBV9|.
ASSVEASSYEQY
>TRBJ1-6|TRBV5-6|once
ASSPGARRSSYNSPLH
>TRBJ1-4|TRBV6-1|.
ASSEYLGNEKLF
>TRBJ2-3|TRBV30|once
AWSSVTDTQY
>TRBJ1-2|TRBV11-2|.
ASSLISGGQGDGYT
>TRBJ2-5|TRBV4-3|.
ASSRDSEETQY
>TRBJ1-2|TRBV29-1|.
SVENRGDGYT
>TRBJ2-5|TRBV6-1|.
ASIGGRNLGTQY
>TRBJ2-7|TRBV27|.
ASSPFLGNRFEQY
>TRBJ2-7|TRBV27|.
ASSLARDYEQY
>TRBJ2-5|TRBV29-1|.
SVEVGLQETQY
>TRBJ1-4|TRBV27|once
ASSSAGGAFEKLF
>TRBJ2-5|TRBV6-5|few
ASSFGGRSAQY
>TRBJ1-4|TRBV19|.
ASSNREEGSEKLF
>TRBJ2-5|TRBV7-9|once
ASSLDSLPAQY
>TRBJ2-7|TRBV7-2|.
ASSSPGTGDEQY
>TRBJ2-1|TRBV28|.
ASSLTPSSSRF
>TRBJ2-2|TRBV7-9|.
ASNKLGEGLTGELF
>TRBJ1-2|TRBV5-4|once
ASSASGTGSYGYT
>TRBJ2-3|TRBV9|.
ASSGHSGGSTDTQY
>TRBJ1-1|TRBV5-1|.
ASSLDRGPEAF
>TRBJ2-3|TRBV9|.
ASSVASGGLDTQY
>TRBJ2-5|TRBV2|.
ASSEMGLAVETQY
>TRBJ2-7|TRBV6-1|.
ATRQGAAYEQY
>TRBJ2-3|TRBV7-9|.
ASSFSGDTQY
>TRBJ2-7|TRBV9|.
ASSRSGGDEQY
>TRBJ2-7|TRBV28|.
ASSIRDRVHEQY
>TRBJ2-7|TRBV7-2|.
ASSFSLGHYEQY
>TRBJ1-5|TRBV7-9|.
ASSLDPGTGNQPQH
>TRBJ2-2|TRBV7-9|.
ASISDQRETGELF
>TRBJ2-6|TRBV27|.
ASTLTGGAGANVLT
>TRBJ2-1|TRBV29-1|once
SVVVGVSSYNEQF
>TRBJ2-3|TRBV28|.
ASSLLSSSPSTDTQY
>TRBJ1-2|TRBV7-9|.
ASSLGEGDGYT
>TRBJ1-1|TRBV28|.
ASSFAPLGNTEAF
>TRBJ2-2|TRBV7-8|few
ASSQVVNTGELF
>TRBJ2-1|TRBV6-5|.
ASSYGGPNEEQF
>TRBJ2-7|TRBV5-6|.
ASSERRQGSYEQY
>TRBJ2-7|TRBV10-1|.
ASSESADRASSYEQY
>TRBJ2-5|TRBV13|.
ASSLSPQGGGQETQY
>TRBJ1-4|TRBV2|.
ASRGQGEKLF
>TRBJ1-1|TRBV4-1|.
ASSRTDLTEAF
>TRBJ1-4|TRBV13|.
ASSPSDRGQKLF
>TRBJ1-1|TRBV4-3|.
ASSQVIGSDTEAF
>TRBJ2-3|TRBV28|.
ASSLGAGPTDTQY
>TRBJ2-7|TRBV5-6|.
ASSLAGAGGVHEQY
>TRBJ2-3|TRBV5-4|.
ASSPGQTPDTQY
>TRBJ2-3|TRBV6-1|.
ASSEGTDTQY
>TRBJ1-2|TRBV27|.
ASSRVGTGDRGGYT
>TRBJ2-7|TRBV10-2|.
ASSPEVARYEQY